This TCR beta chain was observed in a study of CD8 T cells in ankylosing spondylitis. Broader study findings: Characteristic of ankylosing spondylitis blood, it appeared, was a TCR beta motif comprising roughly eight highly homologous variants. According to the report, clones linked to the disease were significantly enriched in matched synovial fluid samples taken from ankylosing spondylitis patients.

Germline CDR1 and CDR2: SEHNR and FQNEAQ (reference sequence). V was clipped by 4 bases and J by 2 bases, with 8 bases between them. The CDR3 length is 13 residues. With regard to this clonotype: As yet, its antigen is unknown.

TCRdb itself ran the 5' RACE reads through MiXCR, one entry per CDR3 protein. The profile shows a few hundred thousand distinct CDR3 sequences, 6.5% to 10% of them singletons. The receptor comes from a male donor with ankylosing spondylitis. This chain joins TRBV7-9 and TRBJ2-5; D gene uncertain. Sequencing used blood, either unsorted or a sorted T cell fraction (not recorded which). CDR3 nucleotide sequence: TGTGCCAGCAGCTCGACGGAACAAGAGACCCAGTACTTC. Its protein is CASSSTEQETQYF.